This TCR beta chain was recorded in a study of cytomegalovirus exposure and HLA in healthy donors. Broader study findings: High sensitivity and specificity were reportedly achieved when the classifier diagnosed cytomegalovirus status. TCR beta V segments were, for the most part, productive about 87% or about 30% of the time in an earlier analysis.

In germline, CDR1 is KGHSY, CDR2 FQNENV. V shed 2 bases and J 6 bases; nucleotides not matched to a gene: 9. The CDR3 sequence is 17 residues long. The PCR contained 60 Vbeta and 13 Jbeta primers. Generated by immunoSEQ multiplex PCR, the TCRdb table keeps only in-frame clones and is missing some. Among some 110,000 clones listed, 76% were seen once. This clone was recorded once. Its specificity is unknown. Input material: PBMCs. V gene TRBV16 combines with J gene TRBJ2-3; 12 nucleotides agree with TRBD2. The clonotype was recovered from a man in his fifties in good health and CMV-seropositive. The CDR3 loop reads CASSQSLAGGPSDTQYF. In DNA form, the CDR3 reads TGTGCCAGCAGCCAAAGTCTAGCGGGAGGGCCATCCGATACGCAGTATTTT.